A selection of T cell receptor beta chains follows, all from one sample in a study of blood T cells in healthy people across ages. TCRdb ran MiXCR on the 5' RACE reads and lists one entry per CDR3 protein. The sample comprises about 1.4 million distinct CDR3 sequences, roughly 59% of which are singletons, and about 6.3% rests with the top ten. Material: blood. The origin of the receptors is a young man in good health. CDR3s leave out the opening cysteine and the closing phenylalanine or tryptophan. Fields, in order: V gene, clone size, CDR3 protein. Not every row has a clone size; where given, it reads once, few, many or a size class.

TRBV27 | NA | ASSRGGGNVETQY
TRBV4-3 | NA | ASSQDLEEFGSYEQY
TRBV4-1 | few | ASSQYSGRLVETQY
TRBV29-1 | few | SVEGQTQY
TRBV10-3 | NA | AISESVEAAGSSYGYT
TRBV7-2 | few | ASDLMGPYNEQF
TRBV5-1 | many | ASSEWTGYEQY
TRBV7-2 | NA | AGSLRLAGPYNEQF
TRBV20-1 | few | SAPGTGDEQF
TRBV4-1 | few | ASSQEAPQTYEQY
TRBV6-1 | NA | ASSEWAGNSNQPQH
TRBV6-5 | NA | ASSSIGTADRLAKNIQY
TRBV29-1 | NA | SVEGSEEPTTGRVGTEAF
TRBV27 | NA | ASSSRTEYTEAF
TRBV4-3 | few | ASSQDVGTGEQY
TRBV12-5 | few | ASGFGLVPF
TRBV5-1 | NA | ASSLAGTSGTHSYNEQF
TRBV20-1 | NA | SARDPASGGTDTQY
TRBV5-1 | NA | ASSLLVTSGSLNTQY
TRBV29-1 | NA | SALDTREKLF
TRBV7-2 | NA | ASSLAGTSPNYGYT
TRBV4-1 | NA | ASSQEGALRDIQY
TRBV20-1 | few | SARPLNPDTQY
TRBV4-1 | once | ASSPGGDTRNTEAF
TRBV3-1 | few | ASSQDHSTNEKLF
TRBV27 | NA | ASSLSRDAGGY
TRBV4-3 | few | ASSHGTSGSTYEGY
TRBV6-6 | few | ASSWTSGNQETQY
TRBV27 | few | ASSNLDSNYGYT
TRBV20-1 | NA | SATNAGTGPYEQY
TRBV4-1 | NA | ASSQGLYTDTQY
TRBV7-2 | NA | ASSWDSSNEKLF
TRBV19 | NA | ASIPSGGGGYT
TRBV20-1 | NA | SARGLDTKEY
TRBV13 | NA | ASSSGIPHYEQY
TRBV20-1 | NA | SASPGQGSEQY
TRBV29-1 | NA | SGRPALLNEQF
TRBV5-1 | few | ASSLGVSGTDTQY
TRBV12-3/TRBV12-4 | NA | ASSLTADEQY
TRBV3-1 | NA | ASSQDWTGGALYEQY